In its sample, the clone carrying this T cell receptor beta chain was seen many times. Its cognate antigen is unknown. The CDR3 has 14 amino acids. V lost 5 bases, J lost 3 bases, and 13 bases lay in between. Germline loops: CDR1 KGHSH, CDR2 LQKENI. The sample is drawn from a study of T cells after posttransplantation cyclophosphamide. Findings and caveats of the study: TRB clonality was highly associated with recipient CMV seropositivity and reactivation. Skin or GI-infiltrating T cells shared few TRB sequences with blood.

Method: immunoSEQ multiplex PCR; TCRdb's copy keeps in-frame clones and lacks some. The sample holds 20,000 to 30,000 clones, and no clone turns up only once. This TCR was recovered from a woman aged 45-65 years in good health, CMV-negative, and a related stem cell transplant donor. The source material was PBMCs. The chain couples TRBV18 to TRBJ1-1; tentative D call: TRBD1 (6 bases). The CDR3 spells CASSNQGRDTEAFF. The CDR3 nucleotides read TGTGCCAGCTCAAATCAGGGGAGGGACACTGAAGCTTTCTTT. The full variable domain, its missing parts supplied by reference TRBV18 and TRBJ1-1, is NAGVMQNPRHLVRRRGQEARLRCSPMKGHSHVYWYRQLPEEGLKFMVYLQKENIIDESGMPKERFSAEFPKEGPSILRIQQVVRGDSAAYFCASSNQGRDTEAFFGQGTRLTVV.